Shown below are 30 T cell receptor beta chains from a single sample sequenced in a study of T cells after yellow fever vaccination. TCRdb processed the 5' RACE reads anew with MiXCR; each CDR3 protein has one entry. The table has hundreds of thousands of distinct CDR3 sequences, roughly 6.2% seen once; the top ten hold approximately 15%. The sample here was PBMCs, taken 5 days after the yellow fever booster vaccination. Receptor source: a man aged 25 to 45 who received the YFV17D yellow fever vaccine.

This clonotype was counted ten times or more. V and J are TRBV18 and TRBJ2-7; 7 nucleotides agree with TRBD2. J was trimmed by 2 bases and V by 3 bases; bases with no gene match: 10. CDR1 and CDR2 (germline): KGHSH, LQKENI. CDR3 length equals 16 residues. This CDR3 reads CASSPRAGASPYEQYF. The CDR3 DNA follows: TGTGCCAGCTCACCGAGGGCGGGAGCTTCTCCCTACGAGCAGTACTTC.

This clonotype was counted a few times. The V gene is TRBV9, the J gene TRBJ1-5; D gene ambiguous. The CDR3 sequence is 14 residues long. Trimming left V 4 bases short and J 0 bases short, with 8 bases between. In germline, CDR1 is SGDLS, CDR2 YYNGEE. The DNA of the CDR3 is TGTGCCAGCAGCTCCGGCGCTAGCAATCAGCCCCAGCATTTT. As protein: CASSSGASNQPQHF.

This clonotype was detected a few times. The chain has TRBV5-4 and TRBJ2-1; 7 nucleotides agree with TRBD1. The J segment lost 6 bases and the V segment lost 6 bases, leaving 9 bases of the junction unmatched. Per the germline V gene, CDR1 is SGHNT and CDR2 is YYREEE (reference sequence). The CDR3 contains 14 residues. The CDR3 sequence is CASTARDSFNEQFF. The CDR3 region has the DNA TGTGCCAGCACCGCCCGGGACAGTTTCAATGAGCAGTTCTTC.

This clonotype was seen only a few times. This chain uses TRBV7-6 with TRBJ2-2, with D possibly matching TRBD2 (6 bases). This CDR3 contains 16 residues. Trimming pared 5 bases from V and 8 bases from J, leaving 21 bases between. Germline V CDR1 and CDR2: SGHVS, FNYEAQ. The CDR3 loop reads CASSRPPGLAIGELFF. DNA of the CDR3: TGTGCCAGCAGCCGCCCGCCAGGGCTAGCGATAGGGGAGCTGTTTTTT. The full variable domain, with the rest looked up from reference TRBV7-6 and TRBJ2-2, is GAGVSQSPRYKVTKRGQDVALRCDPISGHVSLYWYRQALGQGPEFLTYFNYEAQQDKSGLPNDRFSAERPEGSISTLTIQRTEQRDSAMYRCASSRPPGLAIGELFFGEGSRLTVL.

In its sample, this clonotype was seen many times. The junction differs from germline at one of its ends, possibly a read error. The chain is built from TRBV7-2 and TRBJ2-7, with D perhaps matching TRBD1 (5 bases). The CDR3 extends over 15 amino acids. Germline CDR1 SGHTA, CDR2 FQGNSA. The CDR3 coding sequence is TGTGCCAGCAACTTAAATTCGGGCCCAGGGCACGAGCAGTACTTC. Encoded protein: CASNLNSGPGHEQYF.

The chain joins TRBV7-8 to TRBJ1-5; unclear D gene. The CDR3 length is 17 residues. Trimming pared 1 base from V and 4 bases from J, leaving 17 bases between. The germline V gene has CDR1 SGHVS and CDR2 FQNEAQ. This CDR3 is CASSLGVVVTKNQPQHF. The CDR3 DNA reads as TGTGCCAGCAGCTTAGGGGTCGTTGTAACCAAAAATCAGCCCCAGCATTTT.

As for this clonotype: This may arise from a read error, as a much more abundant clone is one base away. The chain links TRBV23-1 to TRBJ1-1, with D tentatively TRBD1 (6 bases). TRBV23-1 is designated an ORF whose function remains uncertain. CDR3 length: 15 amino acids. With 1 base removed from V and 0 bases from J, the gap between germline ends came to 9 bases. The CDR3 bases are TGCGCCAGCAGTCAATTAACAGGGCTGAACACTGAAGCTTTCTTT. Translating it yields CASSQLTGLNTEAFF.

Here the CDR3 DNA reads TGTGCCAGCAGCCCCGGGACTAGCGGCCGCCGCGCCGGGGAGCTGTTTTTT. Protein product: CASSPGTSGRRAGELFF. V and J are TRBV2 and TRBJ2-2; 11 bases are a match to TRBD2. CDR1 and CDR2 from the germline V gene are SNHLY and FYNNEI. The J segment lost 6 bases and the V segment lost 6 bases, leaving 12 bases of the junction unmatched. The CDR3 has 17 residues.

The V call is TRBV25-1, the J call TRBJ2-3; 9 bases align to TRBD2. V lost 7 bases to trimming and J lost 1 base; unmatched junction nucleotides: 3. The germline V gene has CDR1 MGHDK and CDR2 SYGVNS. The CDR3 loop spans 14 amino acids. CDR3 sequence reads: CASTVAGGTDTQYF. The DNA for the CDR3 is TGTGCCAGCACCGTAGCGGGAGGCACAGATACGCAGTATTTT.

This clonotype was seen repeatedly, ten times or more. The chain carries TRBV9 and TRBJ2-7; tentatively, D is TRBD2 (5 bases). The CDR3 loop spans 14 amino acids. Germline CDR1 SGDLS, CDR2 YYNGEE. Trimming removed 2 bases from V and 1 base from J, with 10 bases in between. CDR3 in DNA: TGTGCCAGCAGCGTTAACCTAGCTTCCTACGAGCAGTACTTC. This translates into CASSVNLASYEQYF.

The sample holds many counts of this clonotype. The chain uses TRBV6-6 and TRBJ2-4; D gene uncertain. Germline loops: CDR1 MNHNY, CDR2 SVGAGI (reference sequence). The ends were cut back, 8 bases at V and 5 bases at J, with 13 bases in the middle. The CDR3 covers 13 residues. This CDR3 is CASQIEAENIQYF. The DNA of the CDR3 is TGTGCCAGCCAAATAGAAGCTGAAAACATTCAGTACTTC.

This clonotype was seen a handful of times. CDR3 sequence (DNA): TGTGCCAGCAGCACTAGTTTCGGTCCAGGGGATACGCAGTATTTT. Protein sequence: CASSTSFGPGDTQYF. The rearrangement uses TRBV13 and TRBJ2-3; the D call may be TRBD1 or TRBD2 (5 bases each). The germline V and J ends were trimmed by 5 bases and 6 bases, with 18 bases remaining between them. CDR3 length: 15 residues. The germline V gene encodes CDR1 PRHDT and CDR2 FYEKMQ (reference sequence).

V gene TRBV5-5 combines with J gene TRBJ2-1; D assignment may be TRBD1 or TRBD2 (5 bases each). The germline gives CDR1 SGHKS, CDR2 YYEKEE (reference sequence). The V end was cut by 7 bases, the J end by 3 bases, with 20 bases between. This CDR3 is built from 16 residues. This CDR3 reads CASSPGGGGGYNEQFF. The DNA for the CDR3 is TGTGCCAGCTCCCCTGGGGGTGGTGGGGGCTACAATGAGCAGTTCTTC.

This clonotype was counted a few times. The chain carries TRBV5-5 and TRBJ2-4; D gene ambiguous. From germline, CDR1 is SGHKS and CDR2 YYEKEE (reference sequence). V was shortened by 7 bases and J by 0 bases, with 11 bases between the two germline ends. The CDR3 has 14 residues. CDR3 amino acids: CASLEPLAKNIQYF. The CDR3 region has the DNA TGTGCCAGCTTGGAACCTCTAGCCAAAAACATTCAGTACTTC. Based on the CDR3 plus reference TRBV5-5 and TRBJ2-4, the full variable domain is DAGVTQSPTHLIKTRGQQVTLRCSPISGHKSVSWYQQVLGQGPQFIFQYYEKEERGRGNFPDRFSARQFPNYSSELNVNALLLGDSALYLCASLEPLAKNIQYFGAGTRLSVL.

DNA of the CDR3: TGCAGTGCTAAACTAGCGGGAGTCCCTGAGCAGTTCTTC. Translated, it gives CSAKLAGVPEQFF. The V gene is TRBV20-1, the J gene TRBJ2-1; 11 nucleotides line up with TRBD2. V shed 4 bases and J 9 bases; nucleotides not matched to a gene: 5. This CDR3 has 13 residues. The V gene's germline CDR1 is DFQATT and CDR2 SNEGSKA (reference sequence).

In its sample, this clonotype was seen a few times. J is TRBJ2-1 and V is TRBV20-1; a possible D gene is TRBD2 (5 bases). The CDR3 loop spans 11 amino acids. The germline gives CDR1 DFQATT, CDR2 SNEGSKA (reference sequence). V was clipped by 6 bases and J by 11 bases, with 14 bases between them. CDR3 nucleotide sequence: TGCAGTGCGGAGGTGTGGAAGAAGCAGTTCTTC. Protein product: CSAEVWKKQFF.

J is TRBJ1-5 and V is TRBV12-3 or TRBV12-4, with 7 bases fitting TRBD1. The CDR3 length is 13 residues. After removal of 7 bases from V and 3 bases from J, the junction contained 3 bases not matched to a gene. The CDR3: CASTGTVNQPQHF. CDR3 nucleotide sequence: TGTGCCAGCACCGGGACAGTCAATCAGCCCCAGCATTTT.

This clonotype occurred a few times. The rearrangement joins TRBV30 to TRBJ1-1; a weak D match, TRBD1 (6 bases). V lost 0 bases to trimming and J lost 4 bases, with 12 bases between them. The CDR3 has 14 residues. Germline loops: CDR1 GTSNPN, CDR2 SVGIG (reference sequence). The DNA of the CDR3 is TGTGCCTGGAGTGTACAGGGAGGGAGCACTGAAGCTTTCTTT. Protein: CAWSVQGGSTEAFF.

Here the CDR3 reads CASSDRQGPGVGYTF. In DNA form, the CDR3 reads TGTGCCAGCAGCGACCGTCAGGGTCCGGGAGTAGGCTACACCTTC. The rearrangement uses TRBV7-8 and TRBJ1-2; D may be TRBD1 (5 bases). The CDR3 runs to 15 residues. Germline V lookup: CDR1 SGHVS, CDR2 FQNEAQ. V was cut by 5 bases and J by 8 bases, with 21 bases left in between.

This sequence joins TRBV27 and TRBJ2-7; possibly TRBD2 for D (6 bases). This CDR3 spans 16 amino acids. V lost 3 bases, J lost 4 bases, and 19 bases lay in between. Germline V gene sequence: CDR1 MNHEY, CDR2 SMNVEV (reference sequence). CDR3 sequence (DNA): TGTGCCAGCAGTTTTGGCACCGGGACTTGCGGGTACGAGCAGTACTTC. This codes for CASSFGTGTCGYEQYF.

J is TRBJ1-3 and V is TRBV7-2; possibly TRBD1 for D (5 bases). In germline, CDR1 is SGHTA, CDR2 FQGNSA. The CDR3 consists of 16 residues. Trimming cost V 0 bases and J 2 bases, with 11 bases left between them. The CDR3 sequence: CASSLAGGTTGNTIYF. The DNA for the CDR3 is TGTGCCAGCAGCTTAGCGGGGGGGACGACTGGAAACACCATATATTTT.

There are many counts of this clonotype. The chain has TRBV6-1 and TRBJ1-5; TRBD1 agrees at 10 bases. Germline loops: CDR1 MNHNS, CDR2 SASEGT. The length of the CDR3 is 14 residues. Germline trimming cut 7 bases from V and 7 bases from J; bases unmatched to any gene: 7. This chain's CDR3 is CASKRDRGGQPQHF. CDR3 in DNA: TGTGCCAGCAAGAGGGACAGGGGTGGGCAGCCCCAGCATTTT.

This clonotype has ten or more counts. The gene calls are TRBV19 and TRBJ2-6; TRBD2 aligns across 7 bases. There are 15 residues in the CDR3. V lost 6 bases, J lost 12 bases, and 14 bases stayed unmatched. Per the germline V gene, CDR1 is LNHDA and CDR2 is SQIVND (reference sequence). CDR3 in amino acids: CASRPLQGGSFVLTF. Here the CDR3 DNA reads TGTGCCAGTAGGCCCCTCCAGGGAGGGTCCTTCGTCCTGACTTTC.

This clonotype was detected many times. The rearrangement uses TRBV7-6 and TRBJ2-1; the D gene is possibly TRBD2 (6 bases). This CDR3 comprises 17 residues. The germline V gene encodes CDR1 SGHVS and CDR2 FNYEAQ. Trimming pared 1 base from V and 2 bases from J, leaving 15 bases between. The CDR3: CASSLDLSGYAYNEQFF. The CDR3, as DNA: TGTGCCAGCAGCTTAGACCTTAGCGGTTATGCCTACAATGAGCAGTTCTTC.

This clonotype was observed many times. A junction end diverges from the germline sequence, so it may reflect a read error. The chain couples TRBV9 to TRBJ2-5, with D perhaps given as TRBD1 or TRBD2 (5 bases each). The CDR3 is made up of 15 amino acids. CDR1 SGDLS and CDR2 YYNGEE come from the germline V gene. Written as DNA, the CDR3 is TGTGCCAGCAGCGTAGCTCTTGGGGACCAGGAGACCCAGTACTTC. It is translated as CASSVALGDQETQYF.

This clonotype was detected only a few times. The chain uses TRBV20-1 and TRBJ2-1; tentative D call: TRBD1 (5 bases). The CDR3 contains 15 residues. CDR1 is DFQATT, CDR2 SNEGSKA, per germline (reference sequence). Trimming left V 3 bases short and J 0 bases short, with 12 bases between. For the CDR3, the DNA is TGCAGTGCTAGGGGGCACCGGCTCTCCTACAATGAGCAGTTCTTC. Translated, it gives CSARGHRLSYNEQFF.

Worth noting for this clonotype: One end of the junction does not line up with germline, which may come from a read error. The chain couples TRBV19 to TRBJ2-1; 13 bases agree with TRBD2. Germline lookup yields CDR1 LNHDA and CDR2 SQIVND (reference sequence). The CDR3 sequence is 17 residues long. CDR3 amino acids: CAGSTGTSGVLYNEQFF. The CDR3 bases are TGTGCCGGTAGTACAGGGACTAGCGGGGTTCTCTACAATGAGCAGTTCTTC.

At least ten counts were recorded for this clonotype. The chain carries TRBV7-2 and TRBJ2-3, with TRBD1 as a possible D gene (6 bases). CDR1 is SGHTA, CDR2 FQGNSA, per germline. The CDR3 extends over 15 amino acids. V was pared by 5 bases and J by 2 bases, with 14 bases between. CDR3 DNA sequence: TGTGCCAGCAGCCCCAGACAGGAGAACACAGATACGCAGTATTTT. It encodes CASSPRQENTDTQYF.

The sample holds many counts of this clonotype. This chain connects TRBV5-1 to TRBJ2-2, with a possible D match to TRBD2 (7 bases). There are 17 residues in the CDR3. The ends were cut back, 1 base at V and 0 bases at J, with 13 bases in the middle. In germline, CDR1 is SGHRS, CDR2 YFSETQ. DNA for the CDR3: TGCGCCAGCAGCTTGAACGGGGGGCCTCCGAACACCGGGGAGCTGTTTTTT. Encoded protein: CASSLNGGPPNTGELFF.

This clonotype was detected a few times. This rearrangement joins TRBV12-3 or TRBV12-4 to TRBJ2-7, with TRBD1 as a possible D gene (5 bases). There are 14 residues in the CDR3. The germline V and J ends were trimmed by 8 bases and 2 bases, with 16 bases remaining between them. CDR3 loop: CASSLQKGPYEQYF. The CDR3 bases are TGTGCCAGCTCCCTTCAGAAGGGGCCCTACGAGCAGTACTTC.